This TCR beta chain was sequenced during a study of CD8 T cells in Susac syndrome (dated by TCRdb to between 2017 and 2020). About the full investigation: The study used repertoire sequencing to test whether antigen drove CD8+ T cell activation and differentiation in Susac syndrome. Overall study results and their limits: The TCR sequencing and HLA analysis was acknowledged to have included a relatively small number of individuals.

RNA was extracted with the RNeasy kit and roughly 0.45 to 1 ug was reverse transcribed using random hexamers. The immunoSEQ multiplex PCR assay, covering 54 Vbeta and 13 Jbeta segments, was used to amplify TCR beta CDR3 regions. To correct PCR amplification bias, a synthetic template baseline was used for both primer optimization and computational correction. On the authors' methods: Reads were assigned to V, D and J genes according to IMGT and analyzed in immunoSEQ Analyzer, with only productive sequences retained. Clonality was computed as one minus Shannon entropy normalized by log2 of the number of productive unique sequences. Public and private clones were assessed among the 100 most prevalent clones of each patient and control. Clones were defined as Susac-specific when absent from the healthy and MS cohorts, from 1052 published viral clones and from other ImmuneACCESS disease sequences. TCRdb passed the public sequencing reads through fastp at Q25 and MiXCR, retaining productive beta sequences. Entries are consolidated by CDR3 protein sequence, retaining the most common genes and DNA. What appears here as the V and J calls and clone size reflects TCRdb's work, not the paper's. The sample includes about 200,000 distinct CDR3 sequences, with 95% observed a single time. The leading ten clones occupy around 0.076% of the sample.

Peripheral blood CD8+ and CD4+ T cells from healthy donors, Susac syndrome patients and multiple sclerosis patients were profiled by high-throughput TCR beta sequencing. Multiple sclerosis controls were treatment-naive patients with stable or active relapsing-remitting disease fulfilling revised McDonald criteria. Bulk CD8+ and CD4+ T cells were purified magnetically by negative isolation, whereas CD8+ TEMRA cells were enriched by FACS. Blood was collected in EDTA tubes and processed within 24 hours, with PBMCs isolated through density gradient centrifugation. PBMCs intended for TCR sequencing were cryopreserved in liquid nitrogen and were subsequently thawed in a 37 degrees C water bath. The sorted or isolated CD4+, CD8+ and CD8+ TEMRA cells reached a purity of at least 90%. Points on this clonotype: Its binding antigen is unknown. The sample holds no much larger clone one base away, and base qualities are not on file.

The junction shows trimming of 5 bases on V and 5 bases on J, plus 13 bases between the germline ends. The germline V gene supplies CDR1 SGHTA and CDR2 FQGNSA. Inclusive of the bounding cysteine and phenylalanine, the CDR3 is 14 residues long. Only CDR3 DNA remains: 42 bases, in frame from the first base. The source material was CD4+ T cells from PBMCs. The TCR was taken from a human donor with multiple sclerosis. The receptor chain draws on TRBV7-2 and TRBJ2-1; no D gene call is confident. The CDR3 has the sequence CASSVGPTNNEQFF. The nucleotides read TGTGCCAGCAGCGTAGGACCAACGAACAATGAGCAGTTCTTC.